These 18 T cell receptor beta chains originate from one sample sequenced in a study of blood T cell repertoires in COVID-19 (dated by TCRdb to about 2020). Library construction relied on the immunoSEQ multiplex PCR assay. TCRdb obtained this table from immuneACCESS and retained in-frame rearrangements with V and J assigned. These tables miss some clones; where compared with another copy, unresolved V genes account for less than half of the shortfall, and the remainder is unexplained. Within this sample are some 190,000 clones, with 60% to 80% of them counted one time only. Of the sample, roughly an eighth falls within the top ten clones. The sequencing sample was made of PBMCs or T cells enriched from blood (not recorded which). These receptors all stem from a man in his sixties who had been exposed to COVID-19.

This chain connects TRBV7-9 to TRBJ1-2; maybe TRBD1 (6 bases). Trimming took 5 bases from V and 1 from J, leaving 17 bases between them. CDR3 length: 16 residues. Germline assignment: CDR1 SEHNR and CDR2 FQNEAQ (reference sequence). The CDR3 here is CASSTGGDILNYGYTF. The DNA for the CDR3 is TGTGCCAGCAGCACTGGTGGGGACATCCTTAACTATGGCTACACCTTC.

The J gene is TRBJ1-6, the V gene TRBV6-5; D gene uncertain. Trimming removed 5 bases at V and 7 bases at J, with 6 bases between. The CDR3 sequence is 12 residues long. The germline V gene encodes CDR1 MNHEY and CDR2 SVGAGI. The CDR3 nucleotides read TGTGCCAGCAGTAAACGGAATTCACCCCTCCACTTT. It specifies CASSKRNSPLHF.

This chain uses TRBV9 with TRBJ2-2; 11 nucleotides agree with TRBD1. Germline CDR1 SGDLS, CDR2 YYNGEE. The CDR3 loop spans 19 amino acids. V lost 2 bases, J lost 4 bases, and 13 bases stayed unmatched. CDR3: CASSVLRGAGTGGTGELFF. In nucleotides, the CDR3 is TGTGCCAGCAGCGTTTTGAGGGGAGCCGGGACAGGGGGCACCGGGGAGCTGTTTTTT.

The rearrangement joins TRBV5-6 to TRBJ1-2; 8 nucleotides match TRBD1. The germline gives CDR1 SGHDT, CDR2 YYEEEE. The CDR3 covers 19 residues. Trimming cost V 4 bases and J 2 bases; bases outside gene matches: 19. In DNA, the CDR3 is TGTGCCAGCAGCACGGACAGGGCGATCCAGGGGCCATCCAACTATGGCTACACCTTC. It encodes CASSTDRAIQGPSNYGYTF.

This clone was counted once. The V gene is TRBV7-9, the J gene TRBJ2-1, with 9 bases that match TRBD1. CDR1 SEHNR and CDR2 FQNEAQ come from the germline V gene (reference sequence). This CDR3 region has 15 residues. V was pared by 2 bases and J by 6 bases, with 5 bases of the junction left unmatched. CDR3 residues: CASSLRTGASNEQFF. Here the CDR3 DNA reads TGTGCCAGCAGCTTACGGACAGGGGCGAGCAATGAGCAGTTCTTC.

The rearrangement uses TRBV7-8 and TRBJ1-2, with TRBD1 as a possible D gene (5 bases). The CDR3 consists of 14 residues. Germline CDR1 and CDR2: SGHVS and FQNEAQ. Deletions cut 5 bases from V and 5 bases from J, with 15 bases between. The CDR3 region has the DNA TGTGCCAGCAGCCTCACCGAGGACAATTATGGCTACACCTTC. This gives the protein CASSLTEDNYGYTF.

The gene calls are TRBV29-1 and TRBJ2-1, with D tentatively TRBD1 (6 bases). Germline CDR1 is SQVTM and CDR2 is ANQGSEA. The V gene lost 0 bases and the J gene lost 7 bases, with 19 bases spanning the gap. CDR3 length: 16 amino acids. CDR3 DNA sequence: TGCAGCGTTGAAGATCGAGGGGGACCTCATATTAATGAGCAGTTCTTC. Encoded protein: CSVEDRGGPHINEQFF.

The rearrangement joins TRBV3-1 (or the pseudogene TRBV3-2) to TRBJ1-5; a weak D match, TRBD1 (6 bases). CDR3 length: 15 amino acids. Germline V gene lookup returns CDR1 LGHDT and CDR2 YNNKEL (reference sequence). Trimming removed 4 bases from V and 7 bases from J, with 17 bases in between. In DNA form, the CDR3 reads TGTGCCAGCAGCCCTCAACAGGGTAGGGAACAGCCCCAGCATTTT. The encoded protein is CASSPQQGREQPQHF.

This chain links TRBV15 with TRBJ2-1; 9 bases map to TRBD1. Germline assignment: CDR1 LNHNV and CDR2 YYDKDF (reference sequence). This CDR3 spans 14 amino acids. The junction had 8 bases not matched to a gene; V was cut back by 5 bases and J by 9 bases. The CDR3 reads CATSDRTGALEQFF. The CDR3 region has the DNA TGTGCCACCAGCGATAGGACAGGGGCGCTTGAGCAGTTCTTC.

This clone was observed a single time. The V gene is TRBV27, the J gene TRBJ2-7, with D uncertain. CDR1 MNHEY and CDR2 SMNVEV come from the germline V gene (reference sequence). Trimming shortened V by 6 bases and J by 4 bases, and 13 bases separated the two germline ends. This CDR3 is built from 13 residues. The CDR3 protein is CASSPSVVYEQYF. CDR3 sequence (DNA): TGTGCCAGCAGCCCCTCGGTCGTTTACGAGCAGTACTTC.

The rearrangement uses TRBV27 and TRBJ2-7; D gene unclear. V shed 5 bases and J shed 3 bases, with 5 bases lying between them. This CDR3 comprises 11 residues. Germline V CDR1 and CDR2: MNHEY, SMNVEV (reference sequence). CDR3 bases: TGTGCCAGCAGTACTGGCTACGAGCAGTACTTC. Translation gives CASSTGYEQYF.

J is TRBJ1-1 and V is TRBV19; 7 bases are a match to TRBD1. Per the germline V gene, CDR1 is LNHDA and CDR2 is SQIVND (reference sequence). This CDR3 is 16 amino acids long. V dropped 5 bases and J dropped 0; count of bases not matched to a gene: 9. The CDR3 DNA follows: TGTGCCAGTAGTCCGCGTGACAGGGCTATGAACACTGAAGCTTTCTTT. It encodes CASSPRDRAMNTEAFF.

This rearrangement joins TRBV14 to TRBJ2-3, with TRBD2 matching over 9 bases. Per the germline V gene, CDR1 is SGHDN and CDR2 is FVKESK. The ends lost 4 bases at V and 5 bases at J; junction bases unmatched: 13. This CDR3 is 17 amino acids long. Written as DNA, the CDR3 is TGTGCCAGCAGCCCCTGGAGTAGCGGGAGAGGTGGAGATACGCAGTATTTT. As protein: CASSPWSSGRGGDTQYF.

This clone was counted a few times. V is TRBV4-1 and J is TRBJ2-3, with 12 nucleotides matching TRBD2. The CDR3 totals 15 residues. The V segment lost 7 bases and the J segment 5 bases; nucleotides outside the gene matches: 7. Looked up from germline, CDR1 is MGHRA and CDR2 is YSYEKL. The CDR3 region is CASTGGLAGGDTQYF. In nucleotides, the CDR3 is TGCGCCAGCACCGGGGGACTAGCGGGTGGAGATACGCAGTATTTT.

The CDR3 DNA reads as TGTGCCATCAGTGATACGGGACTAGCGGGATCCTACGAGCAGTACTTC. This gives the protein CAISDTGLAGSYEQYF. This chain joins TRBV10-3 and TRBJ2-7, with TRBD2 matching over 13 bases. V gave up 3 bases and J gave up 1 base; unmatched junction bases: 3. Germline CDR1 ENHRY, CDR2 SYGVKD. CDR3 size: 16 residues.

The chain couples TRBV27 to TRBJ1-5; D not resolved. The CDR3 sequence is 13 residues long. The V end was cut by 4 bases, the J end by 5 bases, with 9 bases between. From germline, CDR1 is MNHEY and CDR2 SMNVEV (reference sequence). The CDR3 bases are TGTGCCAGCAGTTCGGGTCCCCATCAGCCCCAGCATTTT. It codes for CASSSGPHQPQHF.

The gene calls are TRBV10-3 and TRBJ2-6; D gene unclear. The germline gives CDR1 ENHRY, CDR2 SYGVKD. This CDR3 has 15 residues. Trimming pared 5 bases from V and 4 bases from J, leaving 12 bases between. This CDR3 is CAISPEFLGANVLTF. In nucleotides, the CDR3 is TGTGCCATCAGTCCGGAGTTTCTCGGGGCCAACGTCCTGACTTTC.

V is TRBV7-2 and J is TRBJ1-6; D not resolved. There are 14 residues in the CDR3. The V end lost 1 base, the J end lost 10 bases, and 11 bases lay between the germline ends. CDR1 is SGHTA and CDR2 is FQGNSA in the germline V gene. The CDR3 sequence: CASSLGGEGSPLHF. The CDR3 coding sequence is TGTGCCAGCAGCTTAGGCGGGGAAGGATCACCCCTCCACTTT.